The source of this T cell receptor beta chain is a study of monozygotic twins with inflammatory bowel disease. Used for each TCR library was approximately 4,000 ng of total RNA. TCRdb derives one entry per CDR3 protein from the 5' RACE reads, leaving out DNA. This repertoire includes about 140,000 distinct CDR3 sequences. Worth noting for this clonotype: Its antigen is undetermined.

Whole-study results and caveats: In the analysis, different T cell subtypes could not be told apart. Patient-to-patient differences in immunosuppressive treatment may have added variability to the repertoires.

The CDR3 consists of 16 residues. CDR1 is MNHEY and CDR2 is SVGAGI in the germline V gene. This clonotype originated in a human donor with ulcerative colitis or Crohn's disease, or a healthy co-twin of an affected twin (not recorded which). The genes are TRBV6-5 and TRBJ1-3; TCRdb designates TRBD1, a call that cannot be tested without DNA. What was sequenced was blood. The CDR3 spells CASSYSTGAPGNTIYF.